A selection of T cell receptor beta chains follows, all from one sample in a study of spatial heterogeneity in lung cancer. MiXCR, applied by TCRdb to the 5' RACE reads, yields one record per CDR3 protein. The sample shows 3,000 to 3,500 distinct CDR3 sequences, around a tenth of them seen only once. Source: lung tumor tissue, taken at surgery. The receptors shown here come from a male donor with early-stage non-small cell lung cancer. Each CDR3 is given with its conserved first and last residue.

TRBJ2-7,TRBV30,CAWRGSNYEQYF
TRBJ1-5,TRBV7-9,CASSFGQGGVDSQPQHF
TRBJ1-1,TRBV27,CASNRDSSAYRGFTEAFF
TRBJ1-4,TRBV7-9,CASSSREKLFF
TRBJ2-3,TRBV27,CASSPSLSGTQYF
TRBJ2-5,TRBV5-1,CASSRQAGETQYF
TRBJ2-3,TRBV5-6,CASSQQGTDTQYF
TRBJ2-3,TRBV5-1,CASSLSTGGPTDTQYF
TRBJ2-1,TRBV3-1,CASSQRSPNEQFF
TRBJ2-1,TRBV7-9,CASSLRGSEQFF
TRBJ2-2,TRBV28,CASSRTGGFLTGELFF
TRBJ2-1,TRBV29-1,CSVGLAANEQFF
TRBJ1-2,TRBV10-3,CAISEMVGQGSRYYGYTF
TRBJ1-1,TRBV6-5,CASIPLSWGTEAFF
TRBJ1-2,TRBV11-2,CASSRTGGGYTF
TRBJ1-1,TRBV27,CASSLNAGQGNTEAFF
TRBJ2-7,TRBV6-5,CASRLRGRSSYEQYF
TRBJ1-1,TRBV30,CAWTRDKRGKAFF
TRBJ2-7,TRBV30,CAWTFGGTSSYEQYF
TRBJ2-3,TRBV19,CASRKAGVEDTQYF
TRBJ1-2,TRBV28,CASREPSGQNNYGYTF
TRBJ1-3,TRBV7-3,CASSLNSGLSGNTIYF
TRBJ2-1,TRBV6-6,CASSTGGLVGNEQFF
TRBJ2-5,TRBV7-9,CASSLDRVLGETQYF
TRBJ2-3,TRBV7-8,CASSPLGTDTQYF
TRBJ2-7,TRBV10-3,CAISTQGSSYEQYF
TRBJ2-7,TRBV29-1,CSAGGPGQKYEQYF
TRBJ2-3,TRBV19,CASSIEGRHQRYF
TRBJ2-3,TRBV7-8,CASSPDYTDTQYF
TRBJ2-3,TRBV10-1,CASSAGGLGSSTDTQYF
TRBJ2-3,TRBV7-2,CASSPPSGTDTQYF
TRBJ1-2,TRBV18,CASSPSLEGFDGYTF
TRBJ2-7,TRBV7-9,CASTGSYEQYF
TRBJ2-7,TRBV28,CASSPPGRGGGQYF
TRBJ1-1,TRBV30,CAWSVPRGRFTEAFF
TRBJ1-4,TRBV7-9,CASSLATGPTNEKLFF
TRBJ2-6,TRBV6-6,CASSYHSLSSRSSGANVLTF